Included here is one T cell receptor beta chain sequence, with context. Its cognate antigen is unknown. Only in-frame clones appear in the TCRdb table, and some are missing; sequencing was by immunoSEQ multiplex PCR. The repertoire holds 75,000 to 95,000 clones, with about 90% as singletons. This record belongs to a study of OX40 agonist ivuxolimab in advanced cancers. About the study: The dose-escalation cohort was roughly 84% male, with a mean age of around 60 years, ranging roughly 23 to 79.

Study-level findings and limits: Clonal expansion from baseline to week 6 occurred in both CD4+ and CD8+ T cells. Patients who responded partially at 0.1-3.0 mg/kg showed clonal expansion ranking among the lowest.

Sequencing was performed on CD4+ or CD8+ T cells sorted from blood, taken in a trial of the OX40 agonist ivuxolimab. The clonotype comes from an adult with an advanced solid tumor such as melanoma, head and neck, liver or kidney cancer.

The CDR3: CASSVGPQLGDTQYF. The CDR3 nucleotides are TGTGCCAGCAGCGTAGGACCACAACTCGGGGATACGCAGTATTTT. The chain recombines TRBV9 with TRBJ2-3; D ambiguous. Trimming took off 0 bases at V and 6 bases at J, with 14 bases between the two ends. From germline, CDR1 is SGDLS and CDR2 YYNGEE. CDR3 length: 15 amino acids.